The sequence of this TCR beta chain was determined in a study of cytomegalovirus exposure and HLA in healthy donors. Study-wide background: Among around 400 genotyped donors, approximately 80% fell in the Caucasian-associated ancestry cluster. Whole-study results and caveats: For most TCR sequences rarity was the rule, although some public TCRs occurred in many donors.

The PCR was carried out with 60 Vbeta primers and 13 Jbeta primers. This table comes from immunoSEQ multiplex PCR, and its TCRdb copy is limited to in-frame clones, with some not included. The data hold 110,000 to 150,000 clones, with 73% observed a single time. Concerning this clone itself: The target antigen is unknown.

Germline CDR1 and CDR2: MNHEY and SVGAGI. J gave up 1 base and V 2 bases, and 1 base lay outside the gene matches. CDR3 length equals 14 residues. The sequence was collected from a woman aged 40 to 50 in good health and CMV-seronegative. This chain connects TRBV6-5 to TRBJ1-1, with TRBD1 matching 7 bases. The specimen was PBMCs. The CDR3 sequence: CASSYDRENTEAFF. CDR3 nucleotides: TGTGCCAGCAGTTACGACAGGGAGAACACTGAAGCTTTCTTT.